This T cell receptor beta chain was identified during a study of blood T cell repertoires in COVID-19. Study context: Sites in the United States, Italy and Spain provided acute and convalescent COVID-19 samples. Sources were T cells, B-cell-depleted T cells, or PBMCs; the material itself was cDNA or gDNA.

Those who participated ranged in age from 18 to 89 years and resided in about two dozen US areas. Germline V lookup: CDR1 SGHTA, CDR2 FQGTGA. The CDR3 length is 15 residues. With V trimmed by 5 bases and J by 5 bases, 8 bases remained unmatched. Under the authors' procedure: Estimation of nucleated cell counts was performed using reference gene primer amplification. This table comes from immunoSEQ multiplex PCR, and its TCRdb copy is limited to in-frame clones, with some not included. V, J and clone size reflect that table, while D and trimming were determined from the DNA. The sample lists approximately 210,000 clones, around 86% seen once, with roughly 7.2% in the top ten.

The chain links TRBV7-3 to TRBJ2-5; 10 bases agree with TRBD2. The origin of this receptor is a man aged 25 to 45 in a cohort exposed to, infected with or recovered from COVID-19 (not recorded which). The sample was PBMCs or T cells enriched from blood (not recorded which). In DNA, the CDR3 is TGTGCCAGCAGCCAATCTTCGACTAGCGGGGAGACCCAGTACTTC. Translation gives CASSQSSTSGETQYF. Looking up the rest from reference TRBV7-3 and TRBJ2-5 gives the full variable domain: GAGVSQTPSNKVTEKGKYVELRCDPISGHTALYWYRQSLGQGPEFLIYFQGTGAADDSGLPNDRFFAVRPEGSVSTLKIQRTERGDSAVYLCASSQSSTSGETQYFGPGTRLLVL.